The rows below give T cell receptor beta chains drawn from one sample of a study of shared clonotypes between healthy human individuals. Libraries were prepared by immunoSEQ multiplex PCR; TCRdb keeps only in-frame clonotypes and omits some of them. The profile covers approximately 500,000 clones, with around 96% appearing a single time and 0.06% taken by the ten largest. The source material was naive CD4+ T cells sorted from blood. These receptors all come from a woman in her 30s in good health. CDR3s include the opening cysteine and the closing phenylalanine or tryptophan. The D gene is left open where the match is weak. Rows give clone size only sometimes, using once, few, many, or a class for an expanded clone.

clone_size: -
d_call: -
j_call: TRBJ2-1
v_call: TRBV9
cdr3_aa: CASSRTTASSYNEQFF
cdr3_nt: TGTGCCAGCAGTCGAACGACAGCGAGCTCCTACAATGAGCAGTTCTTC

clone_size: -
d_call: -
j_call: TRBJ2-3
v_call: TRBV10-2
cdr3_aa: CASSEASTDTQYF
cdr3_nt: TGCGCCAGCAGTGAGGCAAGCACAGATACGCAGTATTTT

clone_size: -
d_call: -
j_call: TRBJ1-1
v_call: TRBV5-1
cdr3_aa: CASSLTRSPAGGTEAFF
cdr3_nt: TGCGCCAGCAGCTTGACCCGTAGCCCTGCGGGAGGAACTGAAGCTTTCTTT

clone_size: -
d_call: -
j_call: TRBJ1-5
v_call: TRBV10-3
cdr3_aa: CAISTDYSNQPQHF
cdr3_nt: TGTGCCATCAGTACCGATTATAGCAATCAGCCCCAGCATTTT

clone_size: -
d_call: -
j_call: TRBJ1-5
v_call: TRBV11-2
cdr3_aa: CASSERGDQPQHF
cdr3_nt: TGTGCCAGCAGCGAGCGGGGGGATCAGCCCCAGCATTTT

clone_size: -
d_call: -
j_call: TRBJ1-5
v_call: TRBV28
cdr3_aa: CASSPAQGSANQPQHF
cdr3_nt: TGTGCCAGCAGTCCAGCCCAGGGTTCGGCCAATCAGCCCCAGCATTTT

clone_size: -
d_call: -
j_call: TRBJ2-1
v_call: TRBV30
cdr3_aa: CAWSVRGTSGNEQFF
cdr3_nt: TGTGCCTGGAGTGTACGTGGGACCTCCGGCAATGAGCAGTTCTTC

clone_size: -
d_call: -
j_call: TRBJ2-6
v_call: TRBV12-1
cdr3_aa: CASSNLDIGQSRANVLTF
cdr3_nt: TGTGCCAGCAGCAACTTGGATATAGGACAAAGTCGGGCCAACGTCCTGACTTTC

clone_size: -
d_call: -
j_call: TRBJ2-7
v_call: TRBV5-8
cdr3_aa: CASSLARGVQYF
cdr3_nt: TGTGCCAGCAGCTTGGCCCGGGGTGTGCAGTACTTC

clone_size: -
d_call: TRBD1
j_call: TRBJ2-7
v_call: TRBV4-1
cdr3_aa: CASSQAAGTDYYEQYF
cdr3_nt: TGCGCCAGCAGCCAAGCGGCCGGGACAGATTACTACGAGCAGTACTTC

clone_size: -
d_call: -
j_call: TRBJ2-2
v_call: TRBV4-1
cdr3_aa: CASRKGGGRTNTGELFF
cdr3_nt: TGCGCCAGCCGAAAAGGAGGAGGGCGTACGAACACCGGGGAGCTGTTTTTT

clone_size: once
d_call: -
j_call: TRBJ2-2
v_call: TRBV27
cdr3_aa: CASSLFRTTGELFF
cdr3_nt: TGTGCCAGCAGTTTGTTCAGGACCACCGGGGAGCTGTTTTTT

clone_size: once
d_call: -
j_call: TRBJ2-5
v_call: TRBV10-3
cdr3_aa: CAISEEGLVGETQYF
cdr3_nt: TGTGCCATCAGTGAGGAGGGGCTAGTAGGGGAGACCCAGTACTTC

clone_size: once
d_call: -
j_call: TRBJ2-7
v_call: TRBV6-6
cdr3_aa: CASSPRGASVHEQYF
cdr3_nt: TGTGCCAGCAGTCCCCGTGGGGCCAGCGTCCACGAGCAGTACTTC

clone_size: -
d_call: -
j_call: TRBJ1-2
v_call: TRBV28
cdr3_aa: CASSSPLNYGYTF
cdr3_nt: TGTGCCAGCAGTTCTCCTCTGAACTATGGCTACACCTTC

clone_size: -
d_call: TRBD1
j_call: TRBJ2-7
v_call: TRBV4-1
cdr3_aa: CASSQGSQGAREQYF
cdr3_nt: TGCGCCAGCAGCCAGGGTTCACAGGGGGCGAGGGAGCAGTACTTC

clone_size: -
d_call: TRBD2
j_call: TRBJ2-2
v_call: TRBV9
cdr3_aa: CASSVGGSWTGELFF
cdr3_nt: TGTGCCAGCAGCGTGGGAGGGTCATGGACCGGGGAGCTGTTTTTT

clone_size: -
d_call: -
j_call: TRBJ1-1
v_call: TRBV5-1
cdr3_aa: CASSLTGGQPITGNTEAFF
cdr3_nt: TGCGCCAGCAGCTTGACAGGTGGACAGCCCATTACTGGGAACACTGAAGCTTTCTTT

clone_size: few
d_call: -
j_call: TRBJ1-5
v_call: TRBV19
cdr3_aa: CASRVTQWQPQHF
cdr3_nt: TGTGCCAGTAGGGTAACACAGTGGCAGCCCCAGCATTTT

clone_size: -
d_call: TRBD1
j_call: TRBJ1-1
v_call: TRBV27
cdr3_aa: CASRHLPISTGGNTEAFF
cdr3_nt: TGTGCCAGCAGACACCTTCCCATTTCGACAGGGGGGAACACTGAAGCTTTCTTT

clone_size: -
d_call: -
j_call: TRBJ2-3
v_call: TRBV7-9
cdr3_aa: CASSYPAQGSDTQYF
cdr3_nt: TGTGCCAGCAGCTACCCAGCACAGGGCTCAGATACGCAGTATTTT

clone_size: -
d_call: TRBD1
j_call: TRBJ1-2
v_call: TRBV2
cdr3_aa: CASSARPQGLYGYTF
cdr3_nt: TGTGCCAGCAGTGCCCGGCCACAGGGGTTGTATGGCTACACCTTC

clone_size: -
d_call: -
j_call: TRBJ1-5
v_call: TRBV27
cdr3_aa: CASSFSSGGNQPQHF
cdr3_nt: TGTGCCAGCAGTTTTTCCTCAGGGGGCAATCAGCCCCAGCATTTT

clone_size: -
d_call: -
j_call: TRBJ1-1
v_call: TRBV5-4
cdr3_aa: CASSLPVFYRVALNTEAFF
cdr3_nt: TGTGCCAGCAGCTTGCCAGTTTTCTACAGGGTGGCTTTGAACACTGAAGCTTTCTTT

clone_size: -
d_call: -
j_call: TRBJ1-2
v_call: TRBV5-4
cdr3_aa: CASSPPDSSNYGYTF
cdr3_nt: TGTGCCAGCAGTCCGCCGGACAGCTCTAACTATGGCTACACCTTC

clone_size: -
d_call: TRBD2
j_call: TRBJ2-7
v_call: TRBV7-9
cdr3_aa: CASSFFRTSGRSDEQYF
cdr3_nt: TGTGCCAGCAGCTTTTTCAGGACTAGCGGGAGATCCGACGAGCAGTACTTC

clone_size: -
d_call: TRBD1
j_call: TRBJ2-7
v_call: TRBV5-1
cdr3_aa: CASSRGQVNYEQYF
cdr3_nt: TGCGCCAGCAGCAGGGGACAGGTTAACTACGAGCAGTACTTC

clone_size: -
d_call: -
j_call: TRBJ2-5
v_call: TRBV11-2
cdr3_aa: CASSPRGTAQETQYF
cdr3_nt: TGTGCCAGCAGCCCCCGCGGGACAGCACAAGAGACCCAGTACTTC

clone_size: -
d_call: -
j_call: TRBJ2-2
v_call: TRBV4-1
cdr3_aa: CASSQDLGPGELFF
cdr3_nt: TGCGCCAGCAGCCAAGATCTGGGGCCCGGGGAGCTGTTTTTT

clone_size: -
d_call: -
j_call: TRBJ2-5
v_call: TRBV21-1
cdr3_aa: CASTRTWAGRWETQYF
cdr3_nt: TGTGCCAGCACCAGGACGTGGGCCGGGAGATGGGAGACCCAGTACTTC

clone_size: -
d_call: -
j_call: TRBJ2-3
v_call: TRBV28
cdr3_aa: CASQGAVGEDTQYF
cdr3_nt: TGTGCCAGCCAAGGAGCTGTAGGGGAAGATACGCAGTATTTT

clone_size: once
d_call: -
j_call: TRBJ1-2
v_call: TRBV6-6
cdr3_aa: CASSYGAGVGGYTF
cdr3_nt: TGTGCCAGCAGTTACGGGGCGGGCGTGGGTGGCTACACCTTC

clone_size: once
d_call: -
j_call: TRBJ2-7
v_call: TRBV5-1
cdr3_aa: CASSRRLRDGDYEQYF
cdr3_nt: TGCGCCAGCAGCCGAAGACTCCGGGACGGCGACTACGAGCAGTACTTC

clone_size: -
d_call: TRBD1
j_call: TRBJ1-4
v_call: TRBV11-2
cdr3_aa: CASSRDREQLFF
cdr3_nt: TGTGCCAGCAGCCGCGACAGGGAACAACTGTTTTTT

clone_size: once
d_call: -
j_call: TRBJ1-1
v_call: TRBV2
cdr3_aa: CASSVEGTNTEAFF
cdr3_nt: TGTGCCAGCAGTGTGGAGGGGACTAACACTGAAGCTTTCTTT

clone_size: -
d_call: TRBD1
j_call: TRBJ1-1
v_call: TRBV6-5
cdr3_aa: CASSPTQGATEAFF
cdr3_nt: TGTGCCAGCAGTCCAACACAGGGGGCCACTGAAGCTTTCTTT

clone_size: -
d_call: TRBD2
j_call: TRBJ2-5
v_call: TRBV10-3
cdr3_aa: CAIRGSIAGQETQYF
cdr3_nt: TGTGCCATCAGAGGCAGTATAGCGGGGCAAGAGACCCAGTACTTC

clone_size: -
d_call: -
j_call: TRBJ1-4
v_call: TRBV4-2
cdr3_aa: CASSQDLSENEKLFF
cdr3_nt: TGTGCCAGCAGCCAAGATCTATCGGAGAATGAAAAACTGTTTTTT

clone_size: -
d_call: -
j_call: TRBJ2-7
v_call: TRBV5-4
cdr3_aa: CASSFGTTYEQYF
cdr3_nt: TGTGCCAGCAGCTTCGGGACGACCTACGAGCAGTACTTC

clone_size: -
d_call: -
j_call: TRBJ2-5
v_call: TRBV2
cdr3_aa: CASSYSLPSQYF
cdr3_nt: TGTGCCAGCAGTTATTCCTTACCGTCCCAGTACTTC

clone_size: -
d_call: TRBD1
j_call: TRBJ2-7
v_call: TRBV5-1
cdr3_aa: CASSLGDRGYEQYF
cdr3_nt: TGCGCCAGCAGCTTGGGGGACAGGGGGTACGAGCAGTACTTC

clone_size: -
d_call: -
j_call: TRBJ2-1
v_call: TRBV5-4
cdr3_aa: CASSLGGSSYNEQFF
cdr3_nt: TGTGCCAGCAGCTTGGGAGGGAGCTCCTACAATGAGCAGTTCTTC

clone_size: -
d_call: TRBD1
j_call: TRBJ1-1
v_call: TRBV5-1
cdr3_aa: CASSLVGGSGMNTEAFF
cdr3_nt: TGCGCCAGCAGCTTGGTAGGGGGCTCGGGCATGAACACTGAAGCTTTCTTT

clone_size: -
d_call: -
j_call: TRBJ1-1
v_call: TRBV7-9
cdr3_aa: CASSLNRVTEAFF
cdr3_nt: TGTGCCAGCAGCTTAAACAGGGTCACTGAAGCTTTCTTT

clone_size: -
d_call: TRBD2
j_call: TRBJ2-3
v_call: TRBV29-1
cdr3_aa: CSVSGLAGETDTQYF
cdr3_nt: TGCAGCGTTTCAGGACTAGCGGGAGAGACAGATACGCAGTATTTT

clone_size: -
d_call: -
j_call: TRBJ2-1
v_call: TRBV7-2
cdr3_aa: CASSLETKGLRSYNEQFF
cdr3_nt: TGTGCCAGCAGCCTAGAGACCAAAGGACTCCGATCCTACAATGAGCAGTTCTTC

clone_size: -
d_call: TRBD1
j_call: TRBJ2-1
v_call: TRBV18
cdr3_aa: CASSPGTGMNEQFF
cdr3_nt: TGTGCCAGCTCACCCGGGACAGGGATGAATGAGCAGTTCTTC